This T cell receptor (beta chain) was identified during a study of cytomegalovirus exposure and HLA in healthy donors. Only one count was recorded for this clone. Researchers ran the PCR with 60 Vbeta and 13 Jbeta primers. The data were produced by immunoSEQ multiplex PCR, yet TCRdb's version contains in-frame clones alone and is incomplete. Of 100,000 or so clones listed, approximately 86% are singletons. This CDR3 contains 13 residues. CDR1 WSHSY and CDR2 SAAADI come from the germline V gene. V lost 7 bases and J 5 bases, leaving 12 bases between the germline ends. Specimen: PBMCs. This sequence was found in a man aged 18 to 35 in good health and CMV-seronegative. The J gene is TRBJ2-1, the V gene TRBV10-2; D remains ambiguous. The CDR3 region is CASTEWPNNEQFF. The CDR3 coding sequence is TGCGCCAGCACAGAATGGCCCAACAATGAGCAGTTCTTC.